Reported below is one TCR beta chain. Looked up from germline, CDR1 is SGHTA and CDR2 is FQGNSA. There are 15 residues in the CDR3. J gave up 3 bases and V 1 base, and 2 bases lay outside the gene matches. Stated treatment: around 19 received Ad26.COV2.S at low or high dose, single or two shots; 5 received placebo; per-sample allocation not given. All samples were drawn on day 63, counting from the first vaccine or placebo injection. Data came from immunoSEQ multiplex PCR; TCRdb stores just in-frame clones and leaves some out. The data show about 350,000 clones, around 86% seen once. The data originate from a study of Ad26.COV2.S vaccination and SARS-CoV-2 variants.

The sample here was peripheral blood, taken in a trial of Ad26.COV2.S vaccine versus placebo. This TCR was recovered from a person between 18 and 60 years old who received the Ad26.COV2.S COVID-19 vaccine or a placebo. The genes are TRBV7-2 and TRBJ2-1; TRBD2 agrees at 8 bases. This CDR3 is CASSLDGGDYNEQFF. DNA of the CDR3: TGTGCCAGCAGCTTAGACGGGGGGGACTACAATGAGCAGTTCTTC.